This passage covers 16 T cell receptor beta chains from one sample sequenced in a study of T cells after yellow fever vaccination. TCRdb recomputed calls from the 5' RACE reads with MiXCR, one row per CDR3 protein. Seen here are fewer than 650,000 distinct CDR3 sequences, 21% observed once, and the top ten hold about 16%. Source: PBMCs, taken around 3 weeks after the first yellow fever vaccination. The receptor source for this set is a man aged 18 to 35 who received the YFV17D yellow fever vaccine.

This clonotype appeared a few times. The chain links TRBV7-9 to TRBJ2-2; 7 bases are shared with TRBD1. Germline CDR1 is SEHNR and CDR2 is FQNEAQ (reference sequence). The CDR3 is 16 amino acids. Trimming cost V 2 bases and J 5 bases; bases outside gene matches: 8. CDR3 residues: CASSLFDRALTGELFF. CDR3 DNA sequence: TGTGCCAGCAGCTTATTCGACAGGGCCCTTACCGGGGAGCTGTTTTTT.

There are a few counts of this clonotype. CDR3: CSGGGVRSNQPQHF. CDR3 DNA: TGCAGTGGGGGAGGGGTACGGAGCAATCAGCCCCAGCATTTT. This chain uses TRBV20-1 with TRBJ1-5; TRBD1 might be the D (5 bases). CDR3 length: 14 residues. In germline, CDR1 is DFQATT, CDR2 SNEGSKA (reference sequence). The V end lost 7 bases, the J end lost 1 base, and 14 bases lay between the germline ends.

This chain connects TRBV5-1 to TRBJ2-4; D is perhaps TRBD1 (5 bases). CDR3 length equals 18 residues. V was shortened by 2 bases and J by 0 bases, with 18 bases between the two germline ends. Germline CDR1 is SGHRS and CDR2 is YFSETQ. CDR3 in DNA: TGCGCCAGCAGCTTATCGGAATCAGGGTTTTTAGCCAAAAACATTCAGTACTTC. Residues: CASSLSESGFLAKNIQYF.

The chain employs TRBV5-1 and TRBJ2-7, with D possibly matching TRBD2 (6 bases). Per the germline V gene, CDR1 is SGHRS and CDR2 is YFSETQ. V dropped 3 bases and J dropped 5 bases, with 15 bases sitting between them. There are 14 residues in the CDR3. As DNA, the CDR3 is TGCGCCAGCAGCTCGGGACTCGCCTGGGACGAGCAGTACTTC. Amino acids: CASSSGLAWDEQYF. The full variable domain, completed using reference TRBV5-1 and TRBJ2-7, is KAGVTQTPRYLIKTRGQQVTLSCSPISGHRSVSWYQQTPGQGLQFLFEYFSETQRNKGNFPGRFSGRQFSNSRSEMNVSTLELGDSALYLCASSSGLAWDEQYFGPGTRLTVT.

The gene calls are TRBV19 and TRBJ2-2, with TRBD2 as a possible D gene (6 bases). CDR3 length: 13 amino acids. The V end was cut by 11 bases, the J end by 1 base, with 11 bases between. Germline CDR1 is LNHDA and CDR2 is SQIVND (reference sequence). The CDR3 sequence: CASLTRNTGELFF. CDR3 bases: TGTGCCTCCCTGACTAGGAACACCGGGGAGCTGTTTTTT. Using reference TRBV19 and TRBJ2-2 for the parts outside the CDR3, the full variable domain is DGGITQSPKYLFRKEGQNVTLSCEQNLNHDAMYWYRQDPGQGLRLIYYSQIVNDFQKGDIAEGYSVSREKKESFPLTVTSAQKNPTAFYLCASLTRNTGELFFGEGSRLTVL.

The chain carries TRBV5-6 and TRBJ2-1; TRBD1 matches 11 bases. The CDR3 contains 14 residues. In germline, CDR1 is SGHDT, CDR2 YYEEEE. The ends lost 2 bases at V and 9 bases at J; junction bases unmatched: 4. CDR3 DNA: TGTGCCAGCAGCTTCCGGGACAGGGGGTCTGAGCAGTTCTTC. Translated, it gives CASSFRDRGSEQFF.

This clonotype occurred a few times. The rearrangement links TRBV7-2 to TRBJ2-1, with 10 bases fitting TRBD2. Trimming cost V 1 base and J 5 bases; bases outside gene matches: 5. CDR3 size: 16 residues. From germline, CDR1 is SGHTA and CDR2 FQGNSA. The DNA of the CDR3 is TGTGCCAGCAGCTTAGACTGGACTAGCGGAAACAATGAGCAGTTCTTC. It is translated as CASSLDWTSGNNEQFF.

This sequence joins TRBV28 and TRBJ2-1; 8 bases map to TRBD1. V shed 2 bases, J shed 8 bases, and the junction held 2 bases outside the gene matches. The CDR3 runs to 13 residues. CDR1 is MDHEN and CDR2 is SYDVKM in the germline V gene. The CDR3 nucleotides are TGTGCCAGCAGTTTAAACAGGGGGTATGAGCAGTTCTTC. Translated: CASSLNRGYEQFF.

The V gene is TRBV20-1, the J gene TRBJ2-7; 8 nucleotides agree with TRBD1. The V segment lost 4 bases and the J segment 0 bases; nucleotides outside the gene matches: 5. CDR1 DFQATT and CDR2 SNEGSKA come from the germline V gene (reference sequence). The CDR3 has 14 residues. The CDR3 region is CSATNQGASYEQYF. DNA of the CDR3: TGCAGTGCTACGAATCAGGGGGCCTCCTACGAGCAGTACTTC.

This chain uses TRBV28 with TRBJ2-3; D remains ambiguous. Per the germline V gene, CDR1 is MDHEN and CDR2 is SYDVKM. Between the trimmed V and J ends, which lost 7 bases and 0 bases, there was a span of 14 bases. CDR3 length: 15 amino acids. The CDR3 loop reads CASTPRYSSTDTQYF. As DNA, the CDR3 is TGTGCCAGCACCCCAAGGTATTCCAGCACAGATACGCAGTATTTT.

This clonotype has a handful of counts. The J gene is TRBJ2-5, the V gene TRBV5-1; TRBD2 might be the D (6 bases). The length of the CDR3 is 16 residues. Germline CDR1 SGHRS, CDR2 YFSETQ. Trimming left V 2 bases short and J 1 base short, with 15 bases between. CDR3 region: CASSFGWRDGQETQYF. DNA of the CDR3: TGCGCCAGCAGCTTCGGTTGGCGGGACGGCCAAGAGACCCAGTACTTC.

The V gene is TRBV4-2, the J gene TRBJ2-1; TRBD2 aligns across 8 bases. Germline V gene data show CDR1 as LGHNA and CDR2 as YNFKEQ. The CDR3 totals 15 residues. V was clipped by 5 bases and J by 6 bases; unmatched bases: 9. CDR3 loop: CASSIAGSATNEQFF. The CDR3 nucleotides read TGTGCCAGCAGCATAGCGGGGAGTGCTACCAATGAGCAGTTCTTC.

Remarks on this clonotype: An end of the junction differs from the germline gene, which may be a read error. The CDR3 spells CASSSTLASTGELFF. The CDR3, as DNA: TGTGCTAGCAGCTCTACACTAGCGTCTACCGGGGAGCTGTTTTTT. V and J are TRBV7-7 and TRBJ2-2, with 7 bases fitting TRBD2. The germline CDR1 and CDR2 sequences are SSHAT and FNYEAQ (reference sequence). The CDR3 is made up of 15 amino acids.

This clonotype came up a few times. The chain combines TRBV14 with TRBJ2-1; D gene uncertain. V was cut by 4 bases and J by 3 bases, with 10 bases left in between. Germline assignment: CDR1 SGHDN and CDR2 FVKESK. This CDR3 spans 14 amino acids. CDR3 nucleotide sequence: TGTGCCAGCAGCCTATCTGGGTACTACAATGAGCAGTTCTTC. This gives the protein CASSLSGYYNEQFF. Together with reference TRBV14 and TRBJ2-1, the CDR3 gives the full variable domain: EAGVTQFPSHSVIEKGQTVTLRCDPISGHDNLYWYRRVMGKEIKFLLHFVKESKQDESGMPNNRFLAERTGGTYSTLKVQPAELEDSGVYFCASSLSGYYNEQFFGPGTRLTVL.

The rearrangement joins TRBV5-8 to TRBJ2-3, with TRBD1 identical over 12 bases. Germline CDR1 and CDR2: SGHTS and YDEGEE. V dropped 4 bases and J dropped 4; count of bases not matched to a gene: 7. The CDR3 covers 16 residues. CDR3 protein: CASSQGTGGRSDTQYF. CDR3 nucleotide sequence: TGTGCCAGCAGCCAAGGGACAGGGGGCCGCTCAGATACGCAGTATTTT.

V and J are TRBV30 and TRBJ2-2, with 7 bases aligning to TRBD1. The CDR3 covers 15 residues. Germline values: CDR1 GTSNPN, CDR2 SVGIG (reference sequence). The V segment lost 4 bases and the J segment 3 bases; nucleotides outside the gene matches: 8. The CDR3 DNA reads as TGTGCCTGGAAAAAGACAGGGACCCACACCGGGGAGCTGTTTTTT. As protein: CAWKKTGTHTGELFF.